Below, 30 T cell receptor beta chains from the same sample are listed, as sequenced in a study of CD8 T cells in ankylosing spondylitis. In TCRdb, the 5' RACE reads were re-called with MiXCR into one record per CDR3 protein. The sample consists of about 360,000 distinct CDR3 sequences, about 15% of them appearing once. The sample was blood, either unsorted or a sorted T cell fraction (not recorded which). Receptors were obtained from a male donor with ankylosing spondylitis or in good health (not recorded which).

The CDR3: CASSGGLAGGGEQYF. The CDR3 region has the DNA TGTGCCAGCAGTGGAGGACTAGCGGGAGGGGGCGAGCAGTACTTC. The V and J genes are TRBV2 and TRBJ2-7; 15 bases agree with TRBD2. Germline trimming cut 4 bases from V and 6 bases from J; bases unmatched to any gene: 4. Germline V CDR1 and CDR2: SNHLY, FYNNEI. The CDR3 is 15 amino acids.

This clonotype appeared a few times. The rearrangement uses TRBV7-9 and TRBJ2-7; 7 nucleotides agree with TRBD1. Germline CDR1 reads SEHNR; CDR2 reads FQNEAQ (reference sequence). After removal of 2 bases from V and 5 bases from J, the junction contained 9 bases not matched to a gene. The CDR3 sequence is 15 residues long. The CDR3 sequence: CASSLLSTGAHEQYF. In DNA form, the CDR3 reads TGTGCCAGCAGCTTATTGTCTACAGGGGCCCACGAGCAGTACTTC.

This chain joins TRBV10-3 and TRBJ2-7; TRBD2 might be the D (5 bases). The germline V gene encodes CDR1 ENHRY and CDR2 SYGVKD. Trimming left V 0 bases short and J 4 bases short, with 13 bases between. The CDR3 loop spans 15 amino acids. In DNA, the CDR3 is TGTGCCATCAGTGAGTCGGTAGAACGAGGGTACGAGCAGTACTTC. This codes for CAISESVERGYEQYF.

This clonotype was detected only a few times. This chain connects TRBV12-3 or TRBV12-4 to TRBJ2-5, with 9 bases lining up with TRBD2. With V trimmed by 3 bases and J by 1 base, 3 bases remained unmatched. The CDR3 runs 15 residues. The CDR3 nucleotides read TGTGCCAGCAGTTTCGCGGGGGGGCGCCAAGAGACCCAGTACTTC. The encoded protein is CASSFAGGRQETQYF.

This clonotype was picked up a small number of times. This rearrangement joins TRBV6-1 to TRBJ1-1; no clear D gene. V shed 2 bases and J shed 4 bases, with 8 bases lying between them. This CDR3 comprises 13 residues. Germline values: CDR1 MNHNS, CDR2 SASEGT. The CDR3 loop is CASSERLFTEAFF. The CDR3 DNA sequence: TGTGCCAGCAGTGAAAGGCTGTTCACTGAAGCTTTCTTT.

The chain has TRBV6-1 and TRBJ1-4; no firm D call. There are 13 residues in the CDR3. The germline gives CDR1 MNHNS, CDR2 SASEGT. V lost 5 bases and J 5 bases, leaving 9 bases between the germline ends. DNA of the CDR3: TGTGCCAGCAGTAGGGCCATAAATGAAAAACTGTTTTTT. This sequence encodes CASSRAINEKLFF.

The chain combines TRBV10-2 with TRBJ2-7; 8 bases match TRBD2. CDR1 and CDR2 from the germline V gene are WSHSY and SAAADI. This CDR3 has 14 residues. The V and J ends lost 5 bases and 2 bases, in that order; junction bases with no gene match: 5. The CDR3 coding sequence is TGCGCCAGCAGTTATAGCGGGGTGACCTACGAGCAGTACTTC. Its translation: CASSYSGVTYEQYF.

This clonotype was seen a few times. The chain joins TRBV20-1 to TRBJ1-4; 7 nucleotides agree with TRBD1. The CDR3 covers 15 residues. With V trimmed by 8 bases and J by 3 bases, 12 bases remained unmatched. Germline V gene lookup returns CDR1 DFQATT and CDR2 SNEGSKA (reference sequence). In nucleotides, the CDR3 is TGCAGTCTTTTTAAACCGGGACAGCCTAATGAAAAACTGTTTTTT. It encodes CSLFKPGQPNEKLFF.

The J gene is TRBJ1-6, the V gene TRBV5-5; D unclear. CDR3 size: 16 residues. V shed 4 bases and J shed 3 bases, with 14 bases lying between them. Germline CDR1 is SGHKS and CDR2 is YYEKEE (reference sequence). In nucleotides, the CDR3 is TGTGCCAGCAGCGTCCCCGACTCGATCTATAATTCACCCCTCCACTTT. The encoded protein is CASSVPDSIYNSPLHF.

This clonotype was counted at least ten times. The chain combines TRBV10-3 with TRBJ2-7, with D possibly TRBD1 on 6 matching bases. V lost 8 bases and J lost 3, with 8 bases in between. This CDR3 comprises 11 residues. CDR1 and CDR2 from the germline V gene are ENHRY and SYGVKD. CDR3 residues: CAIAGDYEQYF. CDR3 in DNA: TGTGCCATCGCAGGGGACTACGAGCAGTACTTC.

This clonotype was seen a handful of times. V gene TRBV20-1 combines with J gene TRBJ1-1; D gene ambiguous. CDR1 and CDR2 from the germline V gene are DFQATT and SNEGSKA (reference sequence). The CDR3 is 11 amino acids. Trimming removed 5 bases at V and 3 bases at J, with 7 bases between. CDR3 in amino acids: CSAPGYTEAFF. The CDR3 nucleotides read TGCAGTGCTCCTGGCTACACTGAAGCTTTCTTT.

This clonotype was recorded only once. This CDR3 reads CSARPTGLSEQYF. CDR3 in DNA: TGCAGTGCTAGACCGACCGGGCTAAGCGAGCAGTACTTC. This chain uses TRBV20-1 with TRBJ2-7; unclear D gene. The CDR3 has 13 amino acids. Trimming took 2 bases from V and 6 from J, leaving 14 bases between them. Germline V CDR1 and CDR2: DFQATT, SNEGSKA (reference sequence).

This clonotype has more than one count but fewer than ten. This chain links TRBV20-1 with TRBJ2-3; 9 bases fit TRBD1. Germline-derived CDR1 and CDR2 are DFQATT and SNEGSKA (reference sequence). V gave up 5 bases and J gave up 4 bases; unmatched junction bases: 7. This CDR3 contains 14 residues. The CDR3, as DNA: TGCAGTGCTTCGGACAGGGGAAGAGCAGATACGCAGTATTTT. This translates into CSASDRGRADTQYF.

The table lists this clonotype with a few counts. The chain recombines TRBV3-1 with TRBJ1-1; 8 nucleotides line up with TRBD1. CDR1 and CDR2 from the germline V gene are LGHDT and YNNKEL (reference sequence). The V and J ends lost 5 bases and 4 bases, in that order; junction bases with no gene match: 3. The CDR3 consists of 13 residues. CDR3 residues: CASSAGGITEAFF. For the CDR3, the DNA is TGTGCCAGCAGCGCAGGGGGCATCACTGAAGCTTTCTTT.

The chain recombines TRBV6-1 with TRBJ1-1; 7 bases map to TRBD1. The CDR3 is 14 residues long. The V and J ends lost 6 bases and 1 base, in that order; junction bases with no gene match: 5. From germline, CDR1 is MNHNS and CDR2 SASEGT. For the CDR3, the DNA is TGTGCCAGCAGGTTCGGACAGGAGAACACTGAAGCTTTCTTT. Translation gives CASRFGQENTEAFF.

This clonotype has just a few counts. V and J are TRBV7-8 and TRBJ1-4; 8 positions agree with TRBD1. J gave up 5 bases and V 4 bases, and 6 bases lay outside the gene matches. Germline values: CDR1 SGHVS, CDR2 FQNEAQ. The CDR3 has 15 amino acids. The CDR3 nucleotides are TGTGCCAGCAGCTCTAACAGGGGGTCAAATGAAAAACTGTTTTTT. It yields the protein CASSSNRGSNEKLFF. Combining the CDR3 with reference TRBV7-8 and TRBJ1-4 gives the whole variable domain GAGVSQSPRYKVAKRGQDVALRCDPISGHVSLFWYQQALGQGPEFLTYFQNEAQLDKSGLPSDRFFAERPEGSVSTLKIQRTQQEDSAVYLCASSSNRGSNEKLFFGSGTQLSVL.

The chain combines TRBV5-6 with TRBJ2-5; the match to TRBD2 covers 10 bases. This CDR3 region has 14 residues. J gave up 3 bases and V 5 bases, and 4 bases lay outside the gene matches. Germline-derived CDR1 and CDR2 are SGHDT and YYEEEE. The CDR3 nucleotides read TGTGCCAGCAGAGAGCGGGGGGGCGAAGAGACCCAGTACTTC. Amino acids: CASRERGGEETQYF.

The J gene is TRBJ2-1, the V gene TRBV5-1; possibly TRBD2 for D (6 bases). The V end was cut by 0 bases, the J end by 7 bases, with 14 bases between. The CDR3 has 15 amino acids. From germline, CDR1 is SGHRS and CDR2 YFSETQ. The CDR3 here is CASSLAAGSMNEQFF. The CDR3 nucleotides are TGCGCCAGCAGCTTGGCCGCGGGATCCATGAATGAGCAGTTCTTC. Full variable domain (remainder filled in from reference TRBV5-1 and TRBJ2-1): KAGVTQTPRYLIKTRGQQVTLSCSPISGHRSVSWYQQTPGQGLQFLFEYFSETQRNKGNFPGRFSGRQFSNSRSEMNVSTLELGDSALYLCASSLAAGSMNEQFFGPGTRLTVL.

The chain is built from TRBV6-4 and TRBJ1-2; D not certain. The CDR3 is made up of 13 amino acids. Germline assignment: CDR1 MRHNA and CDR2 SNTAGT. V lost 2 bases, J lost 5 bases, and 9 bases lay in between. CDR3 sequence: CASSDSLLYGYTF. CDR3 nucleotides: TGTGCCAGCAGTGACAGCCTTTTATATGGCTACACCTTC.

This clonotype appeared a few times. The V and J genes are TRBV4-1 and TRBJ2-3, with no clear D. This CDR3 has 14 amino acids. V was shortened by 4 bases and J by 3 bases, with 11 bases between the two germline ends. From germline, CDR1 is MGHRA and CDR2 YSYEKL. CDR3: CASSLSPITDTQYF. The CDR3 DNA reads TGCGCCAGCAGCCTCTCCCCCATTACAGATACGCAGTATTTT.

This clonotype turned up a few times. Written as DNA, the CDR3 is TGTGCCAGCAGCCAAAGATATCTGCTCTCTGGGGCCAACGTCCTGACTTTC. It codes for CASSQRYLLSGANVLTF. The chain has TRBV4-2 and TRBJ2-6; D uncertain. CDR1 and CDR2 from the germline V gene are LGHNA and YNFKEQ. CDR3 length: 17 amino acids. The V end was cut by 2 bases, the J end by 0 bases, with 11 bases between.

V is TRBV6-5 and J is TRBJ2-1; 12 bases map to TRBD2. CDR3 length equals 18 residues. The germline V gene has CDR1 MNHEY and CDR2 SVGAGI. V shed 0 bases and J 3 bases; nucleotides not matched to a gene: 6. The CDR3 is CASSYSGTSGLIYNEQFF. CDR3 in DNA: TGTGCCAGCAGTTACTCGGGGACTAGCGGGTTGATCTACAATGAGCAGTTCTTC.

The chain employs TRBV2 and TRBJ2-7, with D perhaps matching TRBD1 or TRBD2 (5 bases each). V shed 6 bases and J shed 1 base, with 10 bases lying between them. CDR1 and CDR2 from the germline V gene are SNHLY and FYNNEI. CDR3 size: 13 residues. CDR3 protein: CASRGTDSYEQYF. DNA of the CDR3: TGTGCCAGCAGGGGGACGGATTCCTACGAGCAGTACTTC.

This clonotype has just a few counts. The rearrangement links TRBV4-2 to TRBJ1-1; 9 bases are shared with TRBD1. The V gene end was trimmed by 4 bases and the J gene end by 7 bases; junction bases not matched to a gene: 4. The CDR3 loop spans 13 amino acids. CDR1 and CDR2 from the germline V gene are LGHNA and YNFKEQ. Written as DNA, the CDR3 is TGTGCCAGCAGCCCGGACAGGGGATATGAAGCTTTCTTT. This gives the protein CASSPDRGYEAFF.

J is TRBJ2-1 and V is TRBV5-6; possibly TRBD1 for D (5 bases). The CDR3 covers 15 residues. The V end was cut by 4 bases, the J end by 5 bases, with 16 bases between. Germline lookup yields CDR1 SGHDT and CDR2 YYEEEE. The CDR3 sequence: CASSPLLRTNNEQFF. The CDR3 DNA sequence: TGTGCCAGCAGCCCTCTCTTGCGGACAAACAATGAGCAGTTCTTC.

The gene calls are TRBV10-2 and TRBJ2-1; 8 bases line up with TRBD2. Trimming removed 3 bases from V and 3 bases from J; junction bases left unmatched: 4. Germline V gene lookup returns CDR1 WSHSY and CDR2 SAAADI. The CDR3 is 15 amino acids. The CDR3 protein is CASSDDLAGYNEQFF. Here the CDR3 DNA reads TGCGCCAGCAGTGATGACCTAGCGGGCTACAATGAGCAGTTCTTC.

CDR3 protein: CASRPAPSGANVLTF. CDR3 sequence (DNA): TGTGCCAGCAGACCAGCTCCTTCTGGGGCCAACGTCCTGACTTTC. The chain combines TRBV7-2 with TRBJ2-6; D gene unclear. Germline-derived CDR1 and CDR2 are SGHTA and FQGNSA. V was pared by 6 bases and J by 1 base, with 10 bases between. The CDR3 extends over 15 amino acids.

The J gene is TRBJ2-1, the V gene TRBV20-1; TRBD2 matches at 8 bases. The CDR3 extends over 15 amino acids. Looked up from germline, CDR1 is DFQATT and CDR2 is SNEGSKA (reference sequence). After removal of 2 bases from V and 2 bases from J, the junction contained 5 bases not matched to a gene. The CDR3 loop reads CSARYARGAYNEQFF. CDR3 nucleotides: TGCAGTGCTAGATATGCGCGGGGGGCCTACAATGAGCAGTTCTTC.

The chain links TRBV12-3 or TRBV12-4 to TRBJ2-5; 7 bases are a match to TRBD2. Unmatched junction bases numbered 12, after V lost 5 bases and J lost 3 bases. The CDR3 contains 16 residues. The CDR3, as DNA: TGTGCCAGCAGTCCGGGGGGAGGGCAATTGAAAGAGACCCAGTACTTC. This sequence encodes CASSPGGGQLKETQYF.

This clonotype was seen a handful of times. The chain carries TRBV7-9 and TRBJ2-4; D assignment may be TRBD1 or TRBD2 (7 bases each). Germline CDR1 SEHNR, CDR2 FQNEAQ (reference sequence). V shed 5 bases and J shed 0 bases, with 17 bases lying between them. This CDR3 is built from 17 residues. This chain's CDR3 is CASSPQGGALAKNIQYF. CDR3 nucleotides: TGTGCCAGCAGCCCTCAGGGGGGGGCCCTAGCCAAAAACATTCAGTACTTC.